A single T cell receptor (beta chain) is shown here with its context. What it binds is not known. TCRdb keeps only in-frame clones here, not all; method: immunoSEQ multiplex PCR. This table holds several thousand clones, around 66% found once. V was pared by 2 bases and J by 5 bases, with 8 bases of the junction left unmatched. This CDR3 spans 18 amino acids. The germline CDR1 and CDR2 sequences are MDHEN and SYDVKM. The data originate from a study of CD8 T cell repertoires and HIV-1 epitope variants. This TCR derives from a male donor with HIV. The chain joins TRBV28 to TRBJ1-6; 11 nucleotides line up with TRBD1. The sample was cultured CD8+ T cells derived from PBMCs. CDR3 coding DNA: TGTGCCAGCAGTTTAATCTTTTGGGACAGGGGGAATAATTCACCCCTCCACTTT. This encodes CASSLIFWDRGNNSPLHF.